Below, 13 T cell receptor beta chains from the same sample are listed, as sequenced in a study of shared T cell receptors in the human thymus. The data were produced by immunoSEQ multiplex PCR, yet TCRdb's version contains in-frame clones alone and is incomplete. The sample gives hundreds of thousands of clones, more than 70% of which show up once; 0.0094% is in the top ten. Another study also made use of these data, one on human thymus T cells.

Sequenced: thymocytes. The receptors originated from a boy in the first two years of life with a congenital heart defect.

This clone showed up just a few times. This rearrangement joins TRBV30 to TRBJ2-2; maybe TRBD2 (5 bases). This CDR3 region has 13 residues. Trimming took 3 bases from V and 8 from J, leaving 13 bases between them. From germline, CDR1 is GTSNPN and CDR2 SVGIG (reference sequence). The DNA of the CDR3 is TGTGCCTGGAGCCGCAGAGGGTCAGGGGAGCTGTTTTTT. Protein product: CAWSRRGSGELFF. The full variable domain, in which reference TRBV30 and TRBJ2-2 provide the parts outside the CDR3, is SQTIHQWPATLVQPVGSPLSLECTVEGTSNPNLYWYRQAAGRGLQLLFYSVGIGQISSEVPQNLSASRPQDRQFILSSKKLLLSDSGFYLCAWSRRGSGELFFGEGSRLTVL.

The chain employs TRBV4-1 and TRBJ2-1, with 12 bases identical to TRBD2. Looked up from germline, CDR1 is MGHRA and CDR2 is YSYEKL. V trimming: 1 base; J trimming: 7 bases; junction bases outside the gene matches: 5. This CDR3 has 16 residues. The CDR3 sequence is CASSQGPSGRENEQFF. In nucleotides, the CDR3 is TGCGCCAGCAGCCAAGGCCCTAGCGGGAGGGAGAATGAGCAGTTCTTC.

V gene TRBV28 combines with J gene TRBJ2-2; 7 bases match TRBD1. The V and J ends lost 3 bases and 7 bases, in that order; junction bases with no gene match: 2. The CDR3 sequence is 13 residues long. CDR1 is MDHEN and CDR2 is SYDVKM in the germline V gene. For the CDR3, the DNA is TGTGCCAGCAGTTTCACAGGGGACGGGGAGCTGTTTTTT. The encoded protein is CASSFTGDGELFF.

The chain employs TRBV5-8 and TRBJ1-2; 9 positions match TRBD1. Trimming removed 6 bases from V and 4 bases from J; junction bases left unmatched: 13. In germline, CDR1 is SGHTS, CDR2 YDEGEE. The CDR3 is 16 residues long. The CDR3 spells CASTPRTGQGSYGYTF. The CDR3 bases are TGTGCCAGCACCCCCCGAACGGGACAGGGATCCTATGGCTACACCTTC.

This chain uses TRBV29-1 with TRBJ2-7; 10 bases are shared with TRBD2. The CDR3 contains 14 residues. V was pared by 7 bases and J by 2 bases, with 8 bases of the junction left unmatched. Germline CDR1 SQVTM, CDR2 ANQGSEA. CDR3 DNA sequence: TGCAGCGCATCGTCTAGCGGGAGTACCTACGAGCAGTACTTC. Its protein is CSASSSGSTYEQYF.

Only a few counts were recorded for this clone. V usage is TRBV28 and J usage is TRBJ1-3, with unresolved D. This CDR3 has 13 amino acids. From germline, CDR1 is MDHEN and CDR2 SYDVKM. Trimming removed 6 bases from V and 0 bases from J, with 6 bases in between. CDR3 nucleotide sequence: TGTGCCAGCAGGACATACTCTGGAAACACCATATATTTT. Protein product: CASRTYSGNTIYF.

The chain recombines TRBV5-1 with TRBJ2-6, with unresolved D. With 4 bases removed from V and 0 bases from J, the gap between germline ends came to 5 bases. The CDR3 totals 14 residues. The germline CDR1 and CDR2 sequences are SGHRS and YFSETQ. Written as DNA, the CDR3 is TGCGCCAGCAGCCCGTTCTCTGGGGCCAACGTCCTGACTTTC. This codes for CASSPFSGANVLTF. The whole variable domain, remainder taken from reference TRBV5-1 and TRBJ2-6, is KAGVTQTPRYLIKTRGQQVTLSCSPISGHRSVSWYQQTPGQGLQFLFEYFSETQRNKGNFPGRFSGRQFSNSRSEMNVSTLELGDSALYLCASSPFSGANVLTFGAGSRLTVL.

The rearrangement links TRBV14 to TRBJ2-3; tentatively, D is TRBD2 (6 bases). Germline V gene data show CDR1 as SGHDN and CDR2 as FVKESK. The CDR3 length is 16 residues. V was trimmed by 3 bases and J by 3 bases, leaving 16 bases between them. The CDR3 bases are TGTGCCAGCAGCCAGGCGGAGGGCAAGAGAACAGATACGCAGTATTTT. It specifies CASSQAEGKRTDTQYF.

The CDR3: CASIEERGTEAFF. In DNA form, the CDR3 reads TGTGCCAGCATCGAAGAAAGGGGCACTGAAGCTTTCTTT. V and J are TRBV28 and TRBJ1-1, with D maybe TRBD1 (5 bases). The CDR3 is made up of 13 amino acids. Germline V CDR1 and CDR2: MDHEN, SYDVKM. With 7 bases removed from V and 4 bases from J, the gap between germline ends came to 13 bases. Full variable domain (outside the CDR3, taken from reference TRBV28 and TRBJ1-1): DVKVTQSSRYLVKRTGEKVFLECVQDMDHENMFWYRQDPGLGLRLIYFSYDVKMKEKGDIPEGYSVSREKKERFSLILESASTNQTSMYLCASIEERGTEAFFGQGTRLTVV.

The V gene is TRBV15, the J gene TRBJ1-3; tentative D call: TRBD1 (6 bases). The CDR3 contains 18 residues. Trimming removed 0 bases at V and 0 bases at J, with 15 bases between. Germline loops: CDR1 LNHNV, CDR2 YYDKDF (reference sequence). Here the CDR3 reads CATSRDDYRASSGNTIYF. DNA of the CDR3: TGTGCCACCAGCAGAGACGATTACAGGGCAAGCTCTGGAAACACCATATATTTT.

The chain employs TRBV9 and TRBJ2-1; 7 bases are shared with TRBD1. V lost 5 bases, J lost 8 bases, and 7 bases stayed unmatched. This CDR3 is built from 13 residues. Germline CDR1 reads SGDLS; CDR2 reads YYNGEE. This CDR3 reads CASSKTGHDEQFF. CDR3 in DNA: TGTGCCAGCAGTAAGACAGGGCACGATGAGCAGTTCTTC.

V usage is TRBV27 and J usage is TRBJ2-7; D ambiguous. With 3 bases removed from V and 2 bases from J, the gap between germline ends came to 5 bases. Germline loops: CDR1 MNHEY, CDR2 SMNVEV (reference sequence). The CDR3 extends over 12 amino acids. The CDR3 coding sequence is TGTGCCAGCAGTTTCATAGCCTACGAGCAGTACTTC. Protein sequence: CASSFIAYEQYF.

This chain links TRBV7-7 with TRBJ2-7; D gene unclear. The CDR3 loop spans 13 amino acids. Trimming took 1 base from V and 3 from J, leaving 7 bases between them. The germline CDR1 and CDR2 sequences are SSHAT and FNYEAQ (reference sequence). CDR3 amino acids: CASSLVLGYEQYF. In nucleotides, the CDR3 is TGTGCCAGCAGCTTAGTCCTCGGCTACGAGCAGTACTTC.